The 5 T cell receptor beta chains listed next were all sequenced from one sample in a study of metastatic and nonmetastatic thyroid tumors. No patient received treatment before thyroid surgery. TCRdb reprocessed the PCR reads using MiXCR. The data hold around 15,000 clones, with more than 20% observed a single time. Sequenced input: tumor tissue. Receptors originate from a male donor with papillary thyroid cancer or a benign thyroid nodule (not recorded which). Some clones in this sample may be carry-over from other donors' samples.

About this clone itself: Its ends do not fully match the called genes, so a read error is possible. CDR3 in DNA: TGTTCCAGCAGTACCGGGACTGGGGTCTCCTACGAGCAGTACTTC. Its protein is CSSSTGTGVSYEQYF. This chain connects TRBV6-1 to TRBJ2-7; D may be TRBD2 (6 bases). The CDR3 has 15 residues. The V gene's germline CDR1 is MNHNS and CDR2 SASEGT.

In this sample, this clone turned up many times. The J gene is TRBJ1-2, the V gene TRBV3-1; D may be TRBD1 (5 bases). Trimming removed 0 bases from V and 4 bases from J, with 9 bases in between. Germline V gives CDR1 LGHDT, CDR2 YNNKEL (reference sequence). The CDR3 runs to 14 residues. CDR3 region: CASSQDLRGYGYTF. Here the CDR3 DNA reads TGTGCCAGCAGCCAAGATTTGAGGGGCTATGGCTACACCTTC.

There are many counts of this clone. The V gene is TRBV19, the J gene TRBJ1-3, with unresolved D. V lost 5 bases and J 0 bases, leaving 2 bases between the germline ends. CDR3 size: 12 residues. The germline V gene has CDR1 LNHDA and CDR2 SQIVND (reference sequence). The CDR3 loop is CASSFSGNTIYF. The CDR3 coding sequence is TGTGCCAGTAGTTTCTCTGGAAACACCATATATTTT.

This clone was seen ten or more times. The chain joins TRBV6-4 to TRBJ1-1; D gene ambiguous. Germline CDR1 is MRHNA and CDR2 is SNTAGT. This CDR3 contains 13 residues. Trimming took 4 bases from V and 1 from J, leaving 7 bases between them. CDR3 sequence (DNA): TGTGCCAGCAGTGTGAGGGAGAACACTGAAGCTTTCTTT. This translates into CASSVRENTEAFF.

By share, this clone counts as medium-sized. The chain has TRBV5-1 and TRBJ1-1, with D possibly being TRBD1 (5 bases). The CDR3 runs 13 residues. Germline V gene data show CDR1 as SGHRS and CDR2 as YFSETQ. Trimming took 4 bases from V and 3 from J, leaving 10 bases between them. The CDR3 nucleotides read TGCGCCAGCAGCCCAGGGTGGGACACTGAAGCTTTCTTT. It codes for CASSPGWDTEAFF.